Here is one T cell receptor beta chain with its context. The antigen it recognizes is unknown. Base qualities are not at hand, and no much larger clone is one base apart. Relative to germline, V is missing 7 bases and J is missing 0 bases, with 8 bases of the junction outside any gene match. The germline V gene (reference sequence) yields SEHNR for CDR1 and FQNEAQ for CDR2. Measured from the cysteine to the phenylalanine, the CDR3 is 16 residues long. The read is trimmed to its CDR3 DNA, 48 bases read in frame from base 1. This entry belongs to a study of T cells in Graves' hyperthyroidism and ophthalmopathy (dated by TCRdb to about 2019). With regard to the full study: Peripheral blood was sampled at the time of initial diagnosis, prior to any treatment. After sampling, hyperthyroidism patients received methimazole starting at 30 mg daily, and ophthalmopathy patients received high-dose intravenous methylprednisolone. According to the paper, TCR Vbeta CDR3 sequencing was carried out on over 130 peripheral blood samples, which came from fewer than 50 ophthalmopathy, around 74 hyperthyroidism and roughly 17 progressor patients. TCR V-J signatures able to tell the groups apart were searched for in a discovery cohort of 95 to 100 patients, of whom roughly 42 had Graves' ophthalmopathy and 55 to 60 had stable Graves' hyperthyroidism. The roughly 94 discovery patients were randomly divided into training and test sets at a 7:3 ratio. In addition, the study compared T-cell repertoires in thyroid tissue and in blood from over 5 Graves' hyperthyroidism patients. An independent validation cohort of 18 to 20 hyperthyroidism patients and 17 patients who later progressed to ophthalmopathy tested prospective prediction of ophthalmopathy. Overall results and qualifications from the work: In validation, the model predicted progression to ophthalmopathy with approximately 71% sensitivity and approximately 74% specificity, a median of 6.5 months before onset. No statistical method was used to fix the sample size in advance, and group allocation was not hidden from the investigators. Blood samples also contained most of the expanded thyroid clonotypes (frequency above 0.001), which suggests that blood repertoires may reflect thyroid immune responses. In cross-validation, a model built on a 13 V-J signature told ophthalmopathy apart from stable hyperthyroidism with roughly 87% sensitivity and about 81% specificity, and in testing the same model reached 80%/75%.

Graves' hyperthyroidism was defined as stable when no progression to ophthalmopathy occurred over 18 months of follow-up. Hyperthyroidism patients were newly diagnosed, had a disease duration of under 2 months, and were aged 18 to 65 years. Exclusion was applied to patients with uncontrolled infections, other autoimmune diseases, pregnancy or lactation. Diagnoses relied on clinical symptoms, serum thyroxine and TRAb, thyroid ultrasound and orbital computed tomography. Ficoll-Paque density gradient centrifugation was used to isolate PBMCs from around 10 ml of fresh peripheral blood. Trizol reagent was used to extract total RNA, and RNA quality was then checked on an Agilent 2100 Bioanalyzer. The TCR beta CDR3 regions were amplified from the RNA transcripts. The TCR CDR3 was subjected to a first round of RT-PCR using the HTBI primer set and the Qiagen OneStep RT-PCR kit. Libraries were constructed in a second round of multiplex PCR, after which size selection and purification were performed. Libraries were sequenced paired-end with 100 bp reads on an Illumina HiSeq2000. The source study handled its data this way. SOAPnuke was used to process the raw data, throwing out any read that contained adapters or uncalled bases, had a mean Phred below 15, or lacked an exact constant-primer or identifier match. COPE v1.2.5 was used to merge the high-quality paired reads, and each unique nucleotide sequence was defined as a clonotype. MiTCR v1.1 was used to align the clonotypes against IMGT TRBV, TRBD and TRBJ reference segments. The analysis was restricted to V-J combinations with a frequency above 0.0001, which together covered approximately 99% of the repertoires. A TCS score was defined as the ratio between F50 (clonal expansion) and ExV (chaos), using BLOSUM62-based TCRdist between CDR3 peptides within each V-J. Welch's t-statistics and random forest reduced roughly 530 V-J features to about 12, which were used in a naive Bayes classifier (R e1071). Using fastp trimming at Q25 and MiXCR clonotype assembly, TCRdb reanalyzed the public sequencing data and kept in-frame beta chains. Rows are unified per CDR3 protein, each entry keeping the most common DNA and genes. TCRdb's processing, not the authors', yielded these V and J calls. This sample is represented by 480,000 or so distinct CDR3 sequences; approximately 15% of them were singletons. The ten largest clones represent 17% of the sample.

This clonotype was sampled from a woman aged 18-29 years with Graves' hyperthyroidism. The rearrangement combines TRBV7-9 with TRBJ2-2, and TRBD1 aligns with 7 junction nucleotides. The sample taken for sequencing was blood. The nucleotide sequence is TGTGCCAGCATCGAGGGACAGAAAGCGAACACCGGGGAGCTGTTTTTT. Translated, this gives CASIEGQKANTGELFF.